This TCR beta chain stems from a study of blood T cell repertoires in COVID-19 (dated by TCRdb to about 2020). Regarding the complete study: Samples from collaborators originated in the United States, Italy and Spain and spanned both the acute and convalescent phases of COVID-19. The sample metadata nearly always contained a de-identified subject ID, COVID-19 status, age in years and sex. The material from the prospective study consisted of cDNA or gDNA derived from T cells, B-cell-depleted T cells, or PBMCs. A freely available public database, intended as a resource for researchers studying the immune response to SARS-CoV-2, is where the repertoires were released. HLA class I and class II types, where available, came from metadata supplied by the sample provider rather than from assay-based typing. Subjects who had been exposed to COVID-19, were actively infected with it, or had recovered from it provided the deeply sampled blood TCRbeta repertoires that made up the dataset. Samples came from the ongoing ImmuneRACE study (first 160 participants) plus 1,254 subjects from 6 global collaborators. The investigation overall reported the following: Clinical and demographic metadata were provided uncurated, with the amount varying by source and participant.

TCRbeta CDR3 regions were amplified from genomic DNA by means of the immunoSEQ Assay, a bias-controlled multiplex PCR. The authors processed their data as follows. The number of nucleated cells in each sample was estimated from the amplification of reference gene primers within the assay. To quantify the absolute abundance of each unique TCRbeta CDR3 rearrangement, sequence reads were collapsed and filtered. Productive Simpson clonality was computed per sample as the square root of Simpson's diversity index over productive rearrangements. In TCRdb, the immuneACCESS table is reduced to in-frame sequences with V and J assigned. These tables do not hold every clone; where another copy was compared, an unresolved V gene accounts for under half, and the others remain unexplained. Clone size and the V and J calls come from that table; the DNA yielded D and trimming. This sample has 280,000 or so clones in its table, and around nine tenths of those were observed once. Roughly 6.2% of the sample rests with the top ten.

In the prospective study, participants were roughly 18 to 90 years old, resided in about two dozen geographic areas of the United States, and were enrolled through a virtual design. To assign participants to cohorts, the prospective study relied on clinical history that participants themselves reported in a screening survey and a study questionnaire. Recovered participants in ImmuneRACE Cohort 3 were defined as having two consecutive negative NP/OP PCR tests, clearance from a healthcare professional, or resolution of symptoms. Mobile phlebotomists in the prospective study collected whole blood, serum and a nasopharyngeal or oropharyngeal swab from every participant. Over an approximately two-month period, participants in the prospective study had the option of providing additional blood draws and questionnaires. Blood samples from the prospective study were shipped frozen or at room temperature prior to DNA extraction.

This clone was counted between two and nine times. Its antigen is still unknown. No clone much larger than this one lies a single base away; base qualities are absent. V loses 7 bases at its end and J loses 5 bases; junction bases beyond the gene matches: 9. There are 15 amino acids in the CDR3, from cysteine to phenylalanine inclusive. Of the read, only the CDR3 DNA is kept; its 45 bases are in frame from base 1. CDR1 and CDR2 are read off the germline V gene (reference sequence) as LNHNV and YYDKDF. Recombination joined TRBV15 with TRBJ2-2, with TRBD2 identical over 8 junction bases. The material sequenced was PBMCs or T cells enriched from blood (not recorded which). The receptor comes from a woman aged 40-49 years who had recovered from COVID-19. This receptor has the CDR3 CATTKAGENTGELFF. The nucleotides read TGTGCCACCACCAAAGCGGGAGAGAATACCGGGGAGCTGTTTTTT.